The present T cell receptor (beta chain) was sequenced within a study of CD8+ T cells in alopecia areata. This clone has a single count. Regarding treatment: oral pan-JAK inhibitor, 5-10 mg twice daily. After isolation, RNA underwent reverse transcription to generate cDNA as the sequencing template. Repertoires were generated with immunoSEQ multiplex PCR, while TCRdb's copy carries only in-frame clones and drops some. The table shows 210,000 or so clones, with approximately 70% occurring only once. The source was CD4+ T cells sorted from blood, collected around week 44, from a patient treated with tofacitinib. This TCR was sampled from a human donor with alopecia areata.

The chain's CDR3 is CASSIWNQNIQYF. The CDR3 nucleotides are TGTGCCAGCAGCATTTGGAACCAGAACATTCAGTACTTC. V is TRBV5-6 and J is TRBJ2-4; D is undetermined. V was cut by 4 bases and J by 7 bases, with 12 bases left in between. Germline V CDR1 and CDR2: SGHDT, YYEEEE. CDR3 length equals 13 residues.